This TCR beta chain is drawn from a study of STAT5B mutations in CD4+ large granular lymphocyte leukemia. On this clone: Its antigen is still unknown.

The CDR3 spans 13 residues. Germline V gives CDR1 MDHEN, CDR2 SYDVKM. With 3 bases removed from V and 5 bases from J, the gap between germline ends came to 8 bases. Study findings and constraints: Without HLA matching, higher CD4+ than CD8+ T-LGLL clonality could reflect small sample size. TRBV06-family usage was enriched in top patient clones (8/27) versus controls (2/35).

Method: immunoSEQ multiplex PCR; TCRdb's copy keeps in-frame clones and lacks some. Of around 30,000 clones detected, 70% to 90% appear once; the ten largest clones hold about 4.5%. Specimen: CD4+ T cells from blood buffy coats. The rearrangement uses TRBV28 and TRBJ1-5; D is unclear. This clonotype was obtained from a human donor in good health. CDR3 nucleotides: TGTGCCAGCAGTTTCATGGGATATCAGCCCCAGCATTTT. Its translation: CASSFMGYQPQHF.